A single sample is the source of the 22 T cell receptor beta chains below, sequenced in a study of blood T cell repertoires in COVID-19. The data were produced by immunoSEQ multiplex PCR, yet TCRdb's version contains in-frame clones alone and is incomplete. The sample comprises over 40,000 clones, around 83% of which are singletons, and about 4% rests with the top ten. Sequencing used peripheral blood. These receptors originate from an older man with active COVID-19.

This chain joins TRBV19 and TRBJ2-2; 7 bases map to TRBD2. Germline CDR1 and CDR2: LNHDA and SQIVND (reference sequence). Unmatched junction bases numbered 2, after V lost 6 bases and J lost 4 bases. This CDR3 has 13 amino acids. Here the CDR3 DNA reads TGTGCCAGTAGATGGGGGGGCACCGGGGAGCTGTTTTTT. Translated, it gives CASRWGGTGELFF.

V and J are TRBV18 and TRBJ2-7, with 10 bases identical to TRBD1. Per germline, CDR1 KGHSH and CDR2 LQKENI. The length of the CDR3 is 17 residues. J was trimmed by 1 base and V by 2 bases; bases with no gene match: 8. The CDR3 reads CASSPVIRDRGSYEQYF. CDR3 bases: TGTGCCAGCTCACCAGTGATCCGGGACAGGGGTTCCTACGAGCAGTACTTC.

J is TRBJ2-5 and V is TRBV7-9, with 8 bases aligning to TRBD1. Germline V gene sequence: CDR1 SEHNR, CDR2 FQNEAQ (reference sequence). V was clipped by 5 bases and J by 0 bases; unmatched bases: 8. CDR3 size: 16 residues. CDR3: CASSPWEDRDQETQYF. CDR3 DNA sequence: TGTGCCAGCAGCCCATGGGAGGACAGGGACCAAGAGACCCAGTACTTC.

The chain has TRBV7-2 and TRBJ2-2; D might be TRBD1 (6 bases). V was shortened by 2 bases and J by 8 bases, with 12 bases between the two germline ends. The germline gives CDR1 SGHTA, CDR2 FQGNSA. The CDR3 has 14 residues. In DNA form, the CDR3 reads TGTGCCAGCAGCTTAATACAGGGACCAGGGGAGCTGTTTTTT. Translated: CASSLIQGPGELFF.

This clone occurred once. The chain has TRBV7-3 and TRBJ2-1, with 8 bases identical to TRBD1. The germline gives CDR1 SGHTA, CDR2 FQGTGA. V lost 5 bases, J lost 7 bases, and 7 bases stayed unmatched. There are 14 residues in the CDR3. The CDR3: CASSPGQGGNEQFF. CDR3 DNA: TGTGCCAGCAGCCCCGGACAGGGTGGTAATGAGCAGTTCTTC.

This chain joins TRBV7-8 and TRBJ1-5; TRBD1 agrees at 10 bases. The CDR3 is 15 amino acids. Looked up from germline, CDR1 is SGHVS and CDR2 is FQNEAQ. V shed 1 base, J shed 6 bases, and the junction held 3 bases outside the gene matches. Here the CDR3 reads CASSLVTGGGQPQHF. Here the CDR3 DNA reads TGTGCCAGCAGCTTAGTGACAGGGGGCGGTCAGCCCCAGCATTTT.

This rearrangement joins TRBV12-3 or TRBV12-4 to TRBJ2-1; D gene unclear. The germline V and J ends were trimmed by 6 bases and 4 bases, with 4 bases remaining between them. The CDR3 consists of 11 residues. CDR3 in amino acids: CASSSYNEQFF. The CDR3 region has the DNA TGTGCCAGCAGCTCGTACAATGAGCAGTTCTTC.

The V gene is TRBV7-9, the J gene TRBJ2-5; TRBD1 agrees at 9 bases. Germline lookup yields CDR1 SEHNR and CDR2 FQNEAQ (reference sequence). This CDR3 comprises 14 residues. V shed 5 bases and J 4 bases; nucleotides not matched to a gene: 5. CDR3 nucleotides: TGTGCCAGCAGCCAGGGACAGGGTCGAGAGACCCAGTACTTC. Protein sequence: CASSQGQGRETQYF. Full variable domain (rest looked up from reference TRBV7-9 and TRBJ2-5): DTGVSQNPRHKITKRGQNVTFRCDPISEHNRLYWYRQTLGQGPEFLTYFQNEAQLEKSRLLSDRFSAERPKGSFSTLEIQRTEQGDSAMYLCASSQGQGRETQYFGPGTRLLVL.

This clone came up once. The chain couples TRBV4-2 to TRBJ2-1, with 12 bases aligning to TRBD2. Looked up from germline, CDR1 is LGHNA and CDR2 is YNFKEQ. Trimming removed 1 base from V and 4 bases from J; junction bases left unmatched: 2. CDR3 length equals 16 residues. The CDR3 is CASSQVLAGGYNEQFF. The CDR3 coding sequence is TGTGCCAGCAGCCAAGTTCTAGCGGGAGGGTACAATGAGCAGTTCTTC.

This clone was detected once. The chain recombines TRBV7-3 with TRBJ2-7, with a tentative D call TRBD1 (5 bases). CDR1 and CDR2 from the germline V gene are SGHTA and FQGTGA. CDR3 length equals 15 residues. V lost 5 bases, J lost 6 bases, and 20 bases lay in between. The CDR3 DNA sequence: TGTGCCAGCAGCCCTGCACGGGCAGGGCGAACCGAGCAGTACTTC. Its protein product is CASSPARAGRTEQYF.

The J gene is TRBJ2-3, the V gene TRBV28; D gene unclear. The CDR3 totals 12 residues. CDR1 MDHEN and CDR2 SYDVKM come from the germline V gene. V lost 5 bases and J 2 bases, leaving 5 bases between the germline ends. The CDR3, as DNA: TGTGCCAGCAGTCTTTACACAGATACGCAGTATTTT. This codes for CASSLYTDTQYF.

This chain uses TRBV18 with TRBJ1-1; TRBD1 is a possible D gene (6 bases). The germline gives CDR1 KGHSH, CDR2 LQKENI. The V and J ends lost 1 base and 1 base respectively, with 7 bases between them. The CDR3 is 14 amino acids. CDR3 residues: CASSPLGANTEAFF. The CDR3 DNA reads TGTGCCAGCTCACCACTGGGGGCGAACACTGAAGCTTTCTTT.

The chain employs TRBV9 and TRBJ2-2; 8 positions agree with TRBD1. Germline CDR1 and CDR2: SGDLS and YYNGEE. The ends lost 3 bases at V and 4 bases at J; junction bases unmatched: 5. The CDR3 totals 15 residues. CDR3 DNA: TGTGCCAGCAGCGCAGAACAGGGGGTCACCGGGGAGCTGTTTTTT. As protein: CASSAEQGVTGELFF.

The chain links TRBV18 to TRBJ2-5, with a tentative D call TRBD1 (6 bases). The V end was cut by 6 bases, the J end by 2 bases, with 19 bases between. Germline V gene data show CDR1 as KGHSH and CDR2 as LQKENI. The CDR3 length is 16 residues. The chain's CDR3 is CASSRLDRRPQETQYF. The CDR3 nucleotides read TGTGCCAGCTCTCGGCTCGACAGGCGGCCACAAGAGACCCAGTACTTC.

The gene calls are TRBV9 and TRBJ2-1; 7 bases map to TRBD2. Losses at the gene ends were 2 bases for V and 7 bases for J; bases not matched to a gene: 15. This CDR3 has 17 amino acids. CDR1 is SGDLS, CDR2 YYNGEE, per germline. In nucleotides, the CDR3 is TGTGCCAGCAGCGTCGGGACTACAGCTTACGGAGGAAATGAGCAGTTCTTC. Protein: CASSVGTTAYGGNEQFF.

The chain links TRBV3-1 (or the pseudogene TRBV3-2) to TRBJ1-1; D unresolved. Trimming cost V 2 bases and J 0 bases, with 13 bases left between them. This CDR3 region has 16 residues. Germline V gene lookup returns CDR1 LGHDT and CDR2 YNNKEL (reference sequence). CDR3 DNA sequence: TGTGCCAGCAGCCAACTTGTGAGCGCCGTGAACACTGAAGCTTTCTTT. Its translation: CASSQLVSAVNTEAFF.

J is TRBJ2-1 and V is TRBV11-2, with a weak D call TRBD2 (6 bases). The germline V gene encodes CDR1 SGHAT and CDR2 FQNNGV. The V end was cut by 4 bases, the J end by 1 base, with 17 bases between. The CDR3 has 17 amino acids. Here the CDR3 DNA reads TGTGCCAGCAGCTCGCGGGGCAGCGGGCGATCCTACAATGAGCAGTTCTTC. Translation: CASSSRGSGRSYNEQFF.

The V call is TRBV24-1, the J call TRBJ1-2; D not certain. The CDR3 runs 15 residues. CDR1 and CDR2 from the germline V gene are KGHDR and SFDVKD. Trimming stripped 9 bases from V and 2 bases from J, with 18 bases between. CDR3 coding DNA: TGTGCCACCCGGGGAGGCCGGTCAAAAAACTATGGCTACACCTTC. Encoded protein: CATRGGRSKNYGYTF.

The chain uses TRBV7-2 and TRBJ1-1; 10 bases fit TRBD1. The V and J ends lost 7 bases and 1 base, in that order; junction bases with no gene match: 9. The CDR3 is 16 amino acids. Germline lookup yields CDR1 SGHTA and CDR2 FQGNSA. CDR3 coding DNA: TGTGCCAGCATCCCGGGACAGGGGATTTGGAACACTGAAGCTTTCTTT. Protein: CASIPGQGIWNTEAFF. Using reference TRBV7-2 and TRBJ1-1 for the parts outside the CDR3, the full variable domain is GAGVSQSPSNKVTEKGKDVELRCDPISGHTALYWYRQSLGQGLEFLIYFQGNSAPDKSGLPSDRFSAERTGGSVSTLTIQRTQQEDSAVYLCASIPGQGIWNTEAFFGQGTRLTVV.

The chain joins TRBV7-8 to TRBJ2-5, with TRBD2 matching over 7 bases. Germline lookup yields CDR1 SGHVS and CDR2 FQNEAQ. Trimming removed 3 bases from V and 5 bases from J; junction bases left unmatched: 12. This CDR3 contains 16 residues. CDR3 coding DNA: TGTGCCAGCAGCTTCGGTTCCGGACTAGGGTTGGAGACCCAGTACTTC. Translated: CASSFGSGLGLETQYF.

The chain joins TRBV11-3 to TRBJ2-2; TRBD1 matches at 9 bases. J gave up 6 bases and V 5 bases, and 4 bases lay outside the gene matches. The CDR3 loop spans 14 amino acids. Germline-derived CDR1 and CDR2 are SGHNT and YENEEA. The CDR3 nucleotides read TGTGCCAGCAGCAACCGACAGGGGGCCGGGGAGCTGTTTTTT. It specifies CASSNRQGAGELFF.

CDR3 sequence reads: CASSEGTGAIYGYTF. The CDR3, as DNA: TGTGCCAGCAGTGAAGGGACAGGGGCAATCTATGGCTACACCTTC. The chain recombines TRBV2 with TRBJ1-2; TRBD1 agrees at 9 bases. Germline assignment: CDR1 SNHLY and CDR2 FYNNEI. The junction had 4 bases not matched to a gene; V was cut back by 1 base and J by 4 bases. CDR3 length equals 15 residues.